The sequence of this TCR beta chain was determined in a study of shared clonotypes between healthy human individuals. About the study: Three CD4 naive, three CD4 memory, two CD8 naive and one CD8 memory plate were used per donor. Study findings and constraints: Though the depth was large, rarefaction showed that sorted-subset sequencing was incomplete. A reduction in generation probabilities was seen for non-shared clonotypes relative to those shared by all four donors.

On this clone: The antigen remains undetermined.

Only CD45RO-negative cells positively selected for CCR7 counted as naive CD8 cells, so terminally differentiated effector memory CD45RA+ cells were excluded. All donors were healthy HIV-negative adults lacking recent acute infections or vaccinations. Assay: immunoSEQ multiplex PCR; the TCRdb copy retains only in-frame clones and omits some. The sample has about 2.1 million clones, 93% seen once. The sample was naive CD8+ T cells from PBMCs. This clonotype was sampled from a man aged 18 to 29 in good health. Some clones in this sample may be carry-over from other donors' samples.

CDR3 DNA sequence: TGTGCCAGCAGCTTAAAAGGGACTACCCCGGTCACCGGGGAGCTGTTTTTT. As protein: CASSLKGTTPVTGELFF. The chain is built from TRBV7-9 and TRBJ2-2; 7 nucleotides agree with TRBD2. With 2 bases clipped from V and 4 bases from J, the junction kept 10 bases outside the gene matches. The germline V gene has CDR1 SEHNR and CDR2 FQNEAQ (reference sequence). The CDR3 contains 17 residues.